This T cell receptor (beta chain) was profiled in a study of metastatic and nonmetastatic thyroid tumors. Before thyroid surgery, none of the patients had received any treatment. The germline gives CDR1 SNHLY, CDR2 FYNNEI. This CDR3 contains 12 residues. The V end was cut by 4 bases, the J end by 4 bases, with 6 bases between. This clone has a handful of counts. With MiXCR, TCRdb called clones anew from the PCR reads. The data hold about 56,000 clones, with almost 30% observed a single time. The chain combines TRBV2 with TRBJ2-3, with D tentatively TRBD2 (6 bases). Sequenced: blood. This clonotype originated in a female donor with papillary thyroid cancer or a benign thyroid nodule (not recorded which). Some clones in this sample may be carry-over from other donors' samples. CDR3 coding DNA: TGTGCCAGCAGTGCGGGGGCAGATACGCAGTATTTT. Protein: CASSAGADTQYF.